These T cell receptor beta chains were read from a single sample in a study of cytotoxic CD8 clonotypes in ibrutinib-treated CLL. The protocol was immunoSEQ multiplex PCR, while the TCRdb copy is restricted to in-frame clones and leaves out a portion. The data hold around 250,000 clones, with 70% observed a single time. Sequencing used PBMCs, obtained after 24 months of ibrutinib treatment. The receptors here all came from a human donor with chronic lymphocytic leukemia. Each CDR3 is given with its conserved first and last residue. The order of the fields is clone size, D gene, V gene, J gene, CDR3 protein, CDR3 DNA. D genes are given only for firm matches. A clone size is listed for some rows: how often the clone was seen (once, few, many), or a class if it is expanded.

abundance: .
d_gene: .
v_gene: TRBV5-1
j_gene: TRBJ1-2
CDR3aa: CASSLGVGDYGYTF
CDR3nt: TGCGCCAGCAGCTTGGGAGTGGGAGACTATGGCTACACCTTC

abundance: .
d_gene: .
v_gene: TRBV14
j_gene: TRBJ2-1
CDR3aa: CASSPKMRNEQFF
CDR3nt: TGTGCCAGCAGCCCAAAGATGCGCAATGAGCAGTTCTTC

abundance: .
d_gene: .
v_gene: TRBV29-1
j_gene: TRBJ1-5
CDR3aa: CSVVLGINQPQHF
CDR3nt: TGCAGCGTTGTTCTGGGTATCAATCAGCCCCAGCATTTT

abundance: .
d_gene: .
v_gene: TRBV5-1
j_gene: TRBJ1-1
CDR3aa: CASSHGQPNTEAFF
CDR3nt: TGCGCCAGCAGCCACGGACAACCGAACACTGAAGCTTTCTTT

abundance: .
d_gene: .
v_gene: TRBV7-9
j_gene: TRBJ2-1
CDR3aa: CASSGERGEQFF
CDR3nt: TGTGCCAGCAGCGGGGAGAGAGGAGAGCAGTTCTTC

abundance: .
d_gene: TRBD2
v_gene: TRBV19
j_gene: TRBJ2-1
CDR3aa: CASTVAGGSYNEQFF
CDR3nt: TGTGCCAGTACCGTAGCGGGAGGTTCCTACAATGAGCAGTTCTTC

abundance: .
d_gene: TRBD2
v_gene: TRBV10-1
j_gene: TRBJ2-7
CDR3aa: CASRSPGLAGGLPYEQYF
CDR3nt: TGCGCCAGCAGATCTCCGGGACTAGCGGGAGGCCTTCCCTACGAGCAGTACTTC

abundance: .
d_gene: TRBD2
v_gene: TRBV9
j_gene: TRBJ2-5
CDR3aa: CASSVVGSGKETQYF
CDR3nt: TGTGCCAGCAGCGTAGTGGGTAGCGGGAAAGAGACCCAGTACTTC

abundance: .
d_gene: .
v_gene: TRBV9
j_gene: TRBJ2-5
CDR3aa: CASSVAGSRETQYF
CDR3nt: TGTGCCAGCAGCGTAGCGGGGTCTAGAGAGACCCAGTACTTC

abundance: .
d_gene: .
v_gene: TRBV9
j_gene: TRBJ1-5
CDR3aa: CASSRGGDREPQHF
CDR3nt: TGTGCCAGCAGCCGAGGGGGGGATAGAGAGCCCCAGCATTTT

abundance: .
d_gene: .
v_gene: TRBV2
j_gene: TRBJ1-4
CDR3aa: CASSSDKEPLNEKLFF
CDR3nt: TGTGCCAGCAGTTCGGACAAGGAGCCGCTTAATGAAAAACTGTTTTTT

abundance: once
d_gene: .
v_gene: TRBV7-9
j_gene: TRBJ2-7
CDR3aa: CASSSRDSPLYTYEQYF
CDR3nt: TGTGCCAGCAGCTCCCGGGACTCGCCACTCTACACCTACGAGCAGTACTTC

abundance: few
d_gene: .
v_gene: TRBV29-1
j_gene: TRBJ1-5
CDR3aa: CSVVETGGNQPQHF
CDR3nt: TGCAGCGTTGTGGAGACAGGAGGAAATCAGCCCCAGCATTTT

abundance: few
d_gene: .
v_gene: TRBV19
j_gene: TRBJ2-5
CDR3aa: CASKRGPGGETQYF
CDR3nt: TGTGCCAGTAAGAGAGGCCCGGGCGGGGAGACCCAGTACTTC

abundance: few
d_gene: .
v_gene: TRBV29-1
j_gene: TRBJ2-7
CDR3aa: CSVGPRLGQSYEQYF
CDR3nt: TGCAGCGTGGGGCCGAGACTTGGACAGTCCTACGAGCAGTACTTC

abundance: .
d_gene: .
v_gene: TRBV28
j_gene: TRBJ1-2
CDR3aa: CASGFRLGASGYTF
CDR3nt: TGTGCCAGCGGATTCCGGCTTGGAGCCAGTGGCTACACCTTC

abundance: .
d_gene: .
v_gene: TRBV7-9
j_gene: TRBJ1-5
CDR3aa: CASSASGLNQPQHF
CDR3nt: TGTGCCAGCAGCGCCTCGGGACTCAATCAGCCCCAGCATTTT

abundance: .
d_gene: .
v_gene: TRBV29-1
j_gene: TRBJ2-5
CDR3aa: CSVGRRLSVAQYF
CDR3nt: TGCAGCGTTGGAAGGCGACTTTCGGTCGCCCAGTACTTC

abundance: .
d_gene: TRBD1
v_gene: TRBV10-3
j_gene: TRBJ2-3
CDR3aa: CAIRQTQGQGETDTQYF
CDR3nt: TGTGCCATACGCCAAACCCAAGGACAGGGGGAAACAGATACGCAGTATTTT

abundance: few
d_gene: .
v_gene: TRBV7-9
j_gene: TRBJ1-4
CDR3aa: CASSSAGTTNEKLFF
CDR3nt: TGTGCCAGCAGCTCTGCTGGGACAACTAATGAAAAACTGTTTTTT

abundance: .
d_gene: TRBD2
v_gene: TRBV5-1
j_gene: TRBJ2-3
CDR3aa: CASSLAGGRTDTQYF
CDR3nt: TGCGCCAGCAGCTTGGCGGGAGGACGCACAGATACGCAGTATTTT

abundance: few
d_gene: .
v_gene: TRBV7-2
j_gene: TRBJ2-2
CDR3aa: CASSYSGTNTGELFF
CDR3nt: TGTGCCAGCAGCTACAGCGGAACGAACACCGGGGAGCTGTTTTTT

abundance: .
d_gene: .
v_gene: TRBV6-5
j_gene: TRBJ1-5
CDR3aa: CASITPPNQPQHF
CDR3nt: TGTGCCAGCATCACCCCCCCTAATCAGCCCCAGCATTTT

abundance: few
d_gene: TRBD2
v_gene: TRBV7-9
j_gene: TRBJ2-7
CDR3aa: CASSLGGASYEQYF
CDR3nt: TGTGCCAGCAGCTTGGGAGGGGCCTCCTACGAGCAGTACTTC

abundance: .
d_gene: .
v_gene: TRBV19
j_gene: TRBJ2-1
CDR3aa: CASSIGTAYNEQFF
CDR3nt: TGTGCCAGTAGTATCGGGACGGCCTACAATGAGCAGTTCTTC

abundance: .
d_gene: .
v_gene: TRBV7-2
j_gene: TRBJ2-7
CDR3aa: CASSSGLTPYEQYF
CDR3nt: TGTGCCAGCAGCTCTGGCTTAACCCCCTACGAGCAGTACTTC

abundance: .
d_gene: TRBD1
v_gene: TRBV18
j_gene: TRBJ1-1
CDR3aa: CASSHDRGRGTEAFF
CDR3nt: TGTGCCAGCTCACATGACAGGGGGCGGGGGACTGAAGCTTTCTTT

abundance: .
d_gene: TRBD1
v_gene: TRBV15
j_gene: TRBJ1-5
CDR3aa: CATSDGTGINSNQPQHF
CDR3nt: TGTGCCACCAGCGACGGGACAGGGATTAATAGCAATCAGCCCCAGCATTTT

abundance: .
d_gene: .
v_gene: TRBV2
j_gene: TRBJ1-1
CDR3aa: CASTDTGGEAFF
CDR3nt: TGTGCCAGCACTGACACAGGAGGGGAAGCTTTCTTT

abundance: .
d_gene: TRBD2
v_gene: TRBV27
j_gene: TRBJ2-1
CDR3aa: CASSSVTSGALNEQFF
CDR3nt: TGTGCCAGCAGTTCAGTGACTAGCGGGGCTCTCAATGAGCAGTTCTTC

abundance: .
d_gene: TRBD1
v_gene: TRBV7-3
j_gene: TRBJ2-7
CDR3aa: CASSFTGTGYEQYF
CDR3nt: TGTGCCAGCAGCTTCACAGGGACAGGGTACGAGCAGTACTTC

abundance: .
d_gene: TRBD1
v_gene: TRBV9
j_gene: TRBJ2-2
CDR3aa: CASSGQGAAGELFF
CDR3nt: TGTGCCAGCAGCGGCCAGGGGGCCGCCGGGGAGCTGTTTTTT

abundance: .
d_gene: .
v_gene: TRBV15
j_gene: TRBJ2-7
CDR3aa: CATSRDSPRAGEQYF
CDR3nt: TGTGCCACCAGCAGAGATTCCCCGAGAGCAGGCGAGCAGTACTTC

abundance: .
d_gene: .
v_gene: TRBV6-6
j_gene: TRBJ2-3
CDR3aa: CASRQGGADTQYF
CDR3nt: TGTGCCAGCAGACAGGGTGGCGCAGATACGCAGTATTTT

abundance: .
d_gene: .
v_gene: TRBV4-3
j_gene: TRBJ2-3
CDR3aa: CASSQDTNTQYF
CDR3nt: TGCGCCAGCAGCCAAGATACGAATACGCAGTATTTT

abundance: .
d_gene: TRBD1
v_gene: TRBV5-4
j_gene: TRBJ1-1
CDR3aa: CASSLVDRGGTEAFF
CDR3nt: TGTGCCAGCAGCTTAGTTGACAGGGGAGGGACTGAAGCTTTCTTT

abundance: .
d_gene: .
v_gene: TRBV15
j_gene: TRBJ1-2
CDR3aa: CATSRDRGAYGYTF
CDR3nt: TGTGCCACCAGCAGAGATAGGGGGGCCTATGGCTACACCTTC

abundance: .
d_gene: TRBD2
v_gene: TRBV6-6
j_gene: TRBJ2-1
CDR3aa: CASRFRLAGSDNEQFF
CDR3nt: TGTGCCAGCAGATTCCGACTAGCGGGGTCAGACAATGAGCAGTTCTTC

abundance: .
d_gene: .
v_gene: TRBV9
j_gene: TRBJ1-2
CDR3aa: CASSSNRYGYTF
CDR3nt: TGTGCCAGCAGCTCTAACAGGTATGGCTACACCTTC

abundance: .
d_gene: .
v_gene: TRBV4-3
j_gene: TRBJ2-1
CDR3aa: CASSQERSYNEQFF
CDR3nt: TGCGCCAGCAGCCAAGAAAGGAGCTACAATGAGCAGTTCTTC

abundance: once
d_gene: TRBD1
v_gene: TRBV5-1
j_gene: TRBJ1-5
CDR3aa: CASSPGDGTANQPQHF
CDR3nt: TGCGCCAGCAGCCCGGGGGATGGGACAGCCAATCAGCCCCAGCATTTT

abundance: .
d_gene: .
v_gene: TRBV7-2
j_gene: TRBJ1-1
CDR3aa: CASSPTGTGNTEAFF
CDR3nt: TGTGCCAGCAGCCCAACGGGGACGGGGAACACTGAAGCTTTCTTT

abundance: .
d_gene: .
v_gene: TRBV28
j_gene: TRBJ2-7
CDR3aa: CASSFPITGAYEQYF
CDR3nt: TGTGCCAGCAGTTTCCCAATCACAGGCGCCTACGAGCAGTACTTC

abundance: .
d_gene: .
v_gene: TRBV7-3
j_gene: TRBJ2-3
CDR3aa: CASSPRLAGERDTQYF
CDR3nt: TGTGCCAGCAGCCCCCGACTAGCAGGGGAAAGAGATACGCAGTATTTT

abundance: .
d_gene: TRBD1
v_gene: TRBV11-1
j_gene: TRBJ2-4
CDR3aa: CASSSGTGNIQYF
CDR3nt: TGTGCCAGCAGCTCCGGGACAGGAAACATTCAGTACTTC

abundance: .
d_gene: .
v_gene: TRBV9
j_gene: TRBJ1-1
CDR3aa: CASSQGNTEAFF
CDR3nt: TGTGCCAGCAGCCAGGGGAACACTGAAGCTTTCTTT

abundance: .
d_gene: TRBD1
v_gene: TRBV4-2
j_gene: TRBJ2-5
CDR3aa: CASSQEGTGETQYF
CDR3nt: TGTGCCAGCAGCCAAGAGGGGACAGGGGAGACCCAGTACTTC

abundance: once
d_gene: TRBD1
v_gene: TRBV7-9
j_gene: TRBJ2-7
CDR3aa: CASSLLATGWHEQYF
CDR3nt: TGTGCCAGCAGCTTACTGGCGACAGGGTGGCACGAGCAGTACTTC

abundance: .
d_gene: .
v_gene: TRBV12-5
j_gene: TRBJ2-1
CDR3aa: CASGPWGEQFF
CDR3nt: TGTGCTAGTGGTCCGTGGGGTGAGCAGTTCTTC

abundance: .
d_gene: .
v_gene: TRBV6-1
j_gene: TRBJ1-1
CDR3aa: CASKTQGDTEAFF
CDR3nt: TGTGCCAGCAAAACCCAAGGGGACACTGAAGCTTTCTTT

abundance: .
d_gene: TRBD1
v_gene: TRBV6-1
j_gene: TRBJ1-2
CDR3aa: CASRAGQGIYGYTF
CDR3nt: TGTGCCAGCAGGGCAGGACAGGGGATCTATGGCTACACCTTC

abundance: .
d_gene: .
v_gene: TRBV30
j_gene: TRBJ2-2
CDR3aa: CAWSGLPNTGELFF
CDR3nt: TGTGCCTGGAGTGGACTTCCGAACACCGGGGAGCTGTTTTTT

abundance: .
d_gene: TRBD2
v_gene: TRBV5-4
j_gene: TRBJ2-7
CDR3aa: CASSPSGRSSYEQYF
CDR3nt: TGTGCCAGCAGCCCTAGCGGGAGGAGCTCCTACGAGCAGTACTTC

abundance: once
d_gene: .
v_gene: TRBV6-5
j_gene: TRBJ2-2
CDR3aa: CASAQRAGELFF
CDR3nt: TGTGCCAGCGCCCAGCGGGCTGGGGAGCTGTTTTTT

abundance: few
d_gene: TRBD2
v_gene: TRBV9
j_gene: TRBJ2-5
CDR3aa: CASEPGGLQETQYF
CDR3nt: TGTGCCAGCGAGCCGGGAGGGCTACAAGAGACCCAGTACTTC

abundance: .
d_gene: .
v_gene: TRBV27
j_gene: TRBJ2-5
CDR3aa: CASSLRQQETQYF
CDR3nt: TGTGCCAGCAGTTTACGGCAGCAAGAGACCCAGTACTTC

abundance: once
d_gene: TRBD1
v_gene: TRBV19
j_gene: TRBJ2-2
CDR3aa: CASSPLDRATGELFF
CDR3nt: TGTGCCAGTAGTCCCCTCGACAGGGCCACCGGGGAGCTGTTTTTT